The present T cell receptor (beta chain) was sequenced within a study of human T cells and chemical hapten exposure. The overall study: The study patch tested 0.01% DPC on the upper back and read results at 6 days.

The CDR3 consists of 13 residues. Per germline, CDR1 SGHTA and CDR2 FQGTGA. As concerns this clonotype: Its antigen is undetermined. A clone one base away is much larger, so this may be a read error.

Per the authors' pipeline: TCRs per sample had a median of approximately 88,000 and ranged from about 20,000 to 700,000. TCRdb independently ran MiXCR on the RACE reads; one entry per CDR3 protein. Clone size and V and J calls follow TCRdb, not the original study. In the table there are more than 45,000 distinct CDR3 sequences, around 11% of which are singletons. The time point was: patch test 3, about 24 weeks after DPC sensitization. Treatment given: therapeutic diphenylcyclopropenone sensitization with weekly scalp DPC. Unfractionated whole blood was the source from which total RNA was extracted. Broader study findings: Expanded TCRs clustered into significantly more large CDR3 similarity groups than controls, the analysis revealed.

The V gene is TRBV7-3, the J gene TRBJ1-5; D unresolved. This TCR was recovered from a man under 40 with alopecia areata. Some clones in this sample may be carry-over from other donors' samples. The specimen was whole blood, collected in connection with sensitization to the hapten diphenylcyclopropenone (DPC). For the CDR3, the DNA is TGTGCCAGCTGCTTGGGCAGGAATCAGCCCCAGCATTTT. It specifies CASCLGRNQPQHF.